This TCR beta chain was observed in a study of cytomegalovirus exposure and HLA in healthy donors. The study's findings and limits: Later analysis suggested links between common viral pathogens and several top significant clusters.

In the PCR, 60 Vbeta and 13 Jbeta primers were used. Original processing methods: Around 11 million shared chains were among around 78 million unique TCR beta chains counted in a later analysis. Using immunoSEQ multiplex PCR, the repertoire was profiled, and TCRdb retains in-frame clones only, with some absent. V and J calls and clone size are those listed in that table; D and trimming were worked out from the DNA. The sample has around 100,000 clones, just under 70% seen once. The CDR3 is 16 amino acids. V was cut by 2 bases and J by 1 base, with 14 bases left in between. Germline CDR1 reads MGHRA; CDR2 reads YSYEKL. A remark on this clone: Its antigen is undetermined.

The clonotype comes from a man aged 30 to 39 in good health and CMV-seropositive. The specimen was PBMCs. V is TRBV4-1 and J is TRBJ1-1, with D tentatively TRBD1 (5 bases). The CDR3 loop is CASSQTGAVGNTEAFF. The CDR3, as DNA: TGCGCCAGCAGCCAAACAGGTGCGGTAGGGAACACTGAAGCTTTCTTT.